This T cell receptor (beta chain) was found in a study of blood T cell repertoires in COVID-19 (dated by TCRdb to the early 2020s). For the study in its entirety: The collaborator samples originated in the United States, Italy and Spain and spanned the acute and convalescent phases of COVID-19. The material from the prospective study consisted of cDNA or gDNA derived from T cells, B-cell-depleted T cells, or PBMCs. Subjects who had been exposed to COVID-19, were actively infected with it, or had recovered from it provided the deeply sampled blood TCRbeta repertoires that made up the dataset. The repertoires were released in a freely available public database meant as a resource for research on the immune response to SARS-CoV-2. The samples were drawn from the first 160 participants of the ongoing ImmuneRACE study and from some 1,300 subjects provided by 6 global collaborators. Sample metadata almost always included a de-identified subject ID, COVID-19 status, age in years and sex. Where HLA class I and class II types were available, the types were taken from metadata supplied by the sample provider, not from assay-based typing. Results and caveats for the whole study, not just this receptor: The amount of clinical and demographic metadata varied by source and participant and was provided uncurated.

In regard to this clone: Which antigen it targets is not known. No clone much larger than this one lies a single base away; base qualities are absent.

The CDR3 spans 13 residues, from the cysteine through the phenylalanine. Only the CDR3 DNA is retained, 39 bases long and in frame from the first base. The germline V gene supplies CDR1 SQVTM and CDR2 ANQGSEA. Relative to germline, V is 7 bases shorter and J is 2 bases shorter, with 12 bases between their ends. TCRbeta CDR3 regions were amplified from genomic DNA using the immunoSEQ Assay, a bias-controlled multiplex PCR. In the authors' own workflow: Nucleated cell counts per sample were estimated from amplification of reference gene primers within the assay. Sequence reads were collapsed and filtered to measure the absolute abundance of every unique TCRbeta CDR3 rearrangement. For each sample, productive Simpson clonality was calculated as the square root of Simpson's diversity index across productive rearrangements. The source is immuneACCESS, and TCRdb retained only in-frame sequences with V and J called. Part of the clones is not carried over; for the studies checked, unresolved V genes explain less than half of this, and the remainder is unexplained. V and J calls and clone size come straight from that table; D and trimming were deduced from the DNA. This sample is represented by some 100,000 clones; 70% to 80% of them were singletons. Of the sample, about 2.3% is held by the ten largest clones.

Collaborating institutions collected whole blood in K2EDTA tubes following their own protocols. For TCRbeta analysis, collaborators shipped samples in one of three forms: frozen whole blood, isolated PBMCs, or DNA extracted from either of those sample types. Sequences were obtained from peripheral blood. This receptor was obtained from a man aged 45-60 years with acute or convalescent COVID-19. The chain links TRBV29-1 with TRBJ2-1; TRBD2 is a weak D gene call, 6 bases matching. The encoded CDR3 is CSARESPYNEQFF. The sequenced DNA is TGCAGCGCTCGGGAGTCCCCCTACAATGAGCAGTTCTTC.